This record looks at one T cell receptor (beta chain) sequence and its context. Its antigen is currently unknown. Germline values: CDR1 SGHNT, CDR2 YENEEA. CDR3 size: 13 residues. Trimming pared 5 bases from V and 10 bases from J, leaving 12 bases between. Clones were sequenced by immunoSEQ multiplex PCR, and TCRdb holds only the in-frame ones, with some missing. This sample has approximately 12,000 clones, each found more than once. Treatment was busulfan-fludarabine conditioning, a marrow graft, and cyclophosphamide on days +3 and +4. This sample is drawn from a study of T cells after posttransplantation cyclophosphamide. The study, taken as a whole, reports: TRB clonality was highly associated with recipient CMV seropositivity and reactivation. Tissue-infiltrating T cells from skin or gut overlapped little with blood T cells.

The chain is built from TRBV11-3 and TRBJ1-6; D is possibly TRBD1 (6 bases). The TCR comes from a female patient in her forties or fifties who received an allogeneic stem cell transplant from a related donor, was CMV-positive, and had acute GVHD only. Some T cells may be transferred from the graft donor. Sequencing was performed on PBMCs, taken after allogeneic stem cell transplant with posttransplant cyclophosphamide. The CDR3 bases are TGTGCCAGCAGCACTGGGGGGGGCTCACCCCTCCACTTT. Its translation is CASSTGGGSPLHF.